The clone carrying this TCR beta chain was detected only once. All patients handed over anywhere from 1 to 8 samples, pretreatment and on-treatment. This entry comes from a study of PD-L1 blockade in urothelial cancer. The CDR3 totals 17 residues. V was shortened by 0 bases and J by 4 bases, with 18 bases between the two germline ends. CDR1 is SNHLY, CDR2 FYNNEI, per germline. The table came from immunoSEQ multiplex PCR; TCRdb's copy has only in-frame clones and leaves some out. The repertoire holds about 84,000 clones, with 82% as singletons. The sample here was PBMCs, taken around atezolizumab (anti-PD-L1) treatment. The genes are TRBV2 and TRBJ1-2; D is unresolved. This clonotype was obtained from a man between 65 and 85 years old with urothelial cancer. As DNA, the CDR3 is TGTGCCAGCAGTGAAGCCGTAGACGGAGCTTTGGGCTATGGCTACACCTTC. Its protein product is CASSEAVDGALGYGYTF.